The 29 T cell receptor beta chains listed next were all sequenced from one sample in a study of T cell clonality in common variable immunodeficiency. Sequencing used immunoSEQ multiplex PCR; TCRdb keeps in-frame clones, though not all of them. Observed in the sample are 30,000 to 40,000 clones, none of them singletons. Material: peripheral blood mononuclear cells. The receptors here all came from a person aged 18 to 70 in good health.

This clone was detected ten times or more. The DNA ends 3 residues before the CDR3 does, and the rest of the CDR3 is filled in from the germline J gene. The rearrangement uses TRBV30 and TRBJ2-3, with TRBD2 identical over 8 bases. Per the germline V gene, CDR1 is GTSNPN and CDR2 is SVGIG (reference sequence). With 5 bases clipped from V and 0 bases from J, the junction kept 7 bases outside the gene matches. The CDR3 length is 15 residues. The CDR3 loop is CAWDKLAASTDTQYF. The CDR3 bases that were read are TGTGCCTGGGACAAACTAGCGGCTAGCACAGATACG.

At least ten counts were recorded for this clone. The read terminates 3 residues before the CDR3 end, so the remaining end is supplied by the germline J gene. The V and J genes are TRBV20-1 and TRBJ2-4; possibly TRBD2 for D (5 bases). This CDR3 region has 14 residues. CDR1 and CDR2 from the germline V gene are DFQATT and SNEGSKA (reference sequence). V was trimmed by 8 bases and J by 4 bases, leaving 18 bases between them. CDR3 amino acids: CSCRGSGGKNIQYF. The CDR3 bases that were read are TGCAGTTGCCGGGGTTCTGGCGGAAAAAACATT.

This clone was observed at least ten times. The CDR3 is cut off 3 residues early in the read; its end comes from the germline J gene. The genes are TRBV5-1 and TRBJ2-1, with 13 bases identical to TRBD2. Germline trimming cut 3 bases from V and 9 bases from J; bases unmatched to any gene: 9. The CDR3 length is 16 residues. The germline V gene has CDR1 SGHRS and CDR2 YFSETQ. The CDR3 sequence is CASSSTGTSGTGEQFF. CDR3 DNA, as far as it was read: TGCGCCAGCAGCTCGACCGGGACTAGCGGGACTGGTGAG.

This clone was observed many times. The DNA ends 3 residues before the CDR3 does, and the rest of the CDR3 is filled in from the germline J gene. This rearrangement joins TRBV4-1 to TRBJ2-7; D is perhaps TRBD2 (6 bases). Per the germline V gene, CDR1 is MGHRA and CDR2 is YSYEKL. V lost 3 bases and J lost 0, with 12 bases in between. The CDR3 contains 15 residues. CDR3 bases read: TGCGCCAGCAGCCATCCTGGGACTTCCTCCTACGAG. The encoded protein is CASSHPGTSSYE. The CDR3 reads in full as CASSHPGTSSYEQYF.

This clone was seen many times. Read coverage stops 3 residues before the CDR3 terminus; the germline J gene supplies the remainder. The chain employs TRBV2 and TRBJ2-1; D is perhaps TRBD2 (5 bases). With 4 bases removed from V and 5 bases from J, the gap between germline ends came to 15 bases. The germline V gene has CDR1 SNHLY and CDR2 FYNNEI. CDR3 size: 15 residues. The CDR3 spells CASSGVVLADNEQFF. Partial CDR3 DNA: TGTGCCAGCAGTGGCGTTGTGCTAGCAGACAATGAG. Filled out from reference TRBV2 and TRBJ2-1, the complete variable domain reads EPEVTQTPSHQVTQMGQEVILRCVPISNHLYFYWYRQILGQKVEFLVSFYNNEISEKSEIFDDQFSVERPDGSNFTLKIRSTKLEDSAMYFCASSGVVLADNEQFFGPGTRLTVL.

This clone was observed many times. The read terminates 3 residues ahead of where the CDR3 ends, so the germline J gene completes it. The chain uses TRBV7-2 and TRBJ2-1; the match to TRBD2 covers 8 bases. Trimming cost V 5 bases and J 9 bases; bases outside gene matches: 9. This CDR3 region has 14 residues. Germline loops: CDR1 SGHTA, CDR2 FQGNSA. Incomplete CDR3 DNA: TGTGCCAGCAGCCCGCCGGGGGGGGGCGCTGAG. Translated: CASSPPGGGAE. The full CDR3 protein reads CASSPPGGGAEQFF.

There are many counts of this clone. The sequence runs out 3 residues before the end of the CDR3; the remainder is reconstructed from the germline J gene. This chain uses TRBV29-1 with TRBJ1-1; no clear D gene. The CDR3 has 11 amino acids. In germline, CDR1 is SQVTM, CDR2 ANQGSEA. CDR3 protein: CSVEFQNKAFF. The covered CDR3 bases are TGCAGCGTTGAATTCCAGAATAAA.

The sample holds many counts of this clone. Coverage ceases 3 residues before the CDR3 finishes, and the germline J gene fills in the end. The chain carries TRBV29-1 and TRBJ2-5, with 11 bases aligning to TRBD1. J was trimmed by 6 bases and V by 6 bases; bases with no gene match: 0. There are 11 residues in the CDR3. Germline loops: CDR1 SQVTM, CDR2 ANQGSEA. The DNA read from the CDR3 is TGCAGCGTGGACAGGGGGCAGACC. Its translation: CSVDRGQT. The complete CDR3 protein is CSVDRGQTQYF. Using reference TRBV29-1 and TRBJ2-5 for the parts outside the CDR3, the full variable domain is SAVISQKPSRDICQRGTSLTIQCQVDSQVTMMFWYRQQPGQSLTLIATANQGSEATYESGFVIDKFPISRPNLTFSTLTVSNMSPEDSSIYLCSVDRGQTQYFGPGTRLLVL.

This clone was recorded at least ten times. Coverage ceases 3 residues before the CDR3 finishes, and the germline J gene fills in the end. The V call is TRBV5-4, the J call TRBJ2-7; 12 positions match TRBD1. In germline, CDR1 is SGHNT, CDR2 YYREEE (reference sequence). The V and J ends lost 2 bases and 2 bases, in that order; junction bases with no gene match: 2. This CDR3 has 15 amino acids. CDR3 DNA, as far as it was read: TGTGCCAGCAGCTTCCGGGACAGGGGGCCCTACGAG. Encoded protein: CASSFRDRGPYE. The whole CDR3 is CASSFRDRGPYEQYF.

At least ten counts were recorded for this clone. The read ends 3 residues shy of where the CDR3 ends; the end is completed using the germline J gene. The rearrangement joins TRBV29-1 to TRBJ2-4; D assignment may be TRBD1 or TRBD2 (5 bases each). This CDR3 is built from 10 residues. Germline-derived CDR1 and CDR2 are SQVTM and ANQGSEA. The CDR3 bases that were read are TGCAGCGTTGCTGAGGGGCGT. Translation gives CSVAEGR. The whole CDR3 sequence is CSVAEGRQYF.

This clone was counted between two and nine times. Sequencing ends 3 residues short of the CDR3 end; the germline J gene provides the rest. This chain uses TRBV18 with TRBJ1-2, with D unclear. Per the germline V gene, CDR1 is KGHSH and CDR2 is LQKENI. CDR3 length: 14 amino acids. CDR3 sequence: CASSLTESTDTYTF. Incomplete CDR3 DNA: TGTGCCAGCTCACTTACGGAAAGCACAGATACC. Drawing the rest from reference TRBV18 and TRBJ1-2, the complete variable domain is NAGVMQNPRHLVRRRGQEARLRCSPMKGHSHVYWYRQLPEEGLKFMVYLQKENIIDESGMPKERFSAEFPKEGPSILRIQQVVRGDSAAYFCASSLTESTDTYTFGSGTRLTVV.

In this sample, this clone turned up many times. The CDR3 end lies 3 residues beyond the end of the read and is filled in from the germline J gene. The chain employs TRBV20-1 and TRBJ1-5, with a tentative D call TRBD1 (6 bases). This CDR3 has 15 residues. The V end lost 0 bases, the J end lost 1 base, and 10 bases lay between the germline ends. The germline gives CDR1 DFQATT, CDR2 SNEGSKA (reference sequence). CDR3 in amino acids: CSARDSGESNQPQHF. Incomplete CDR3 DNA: TGCAGTGCTAGAGATTCAGGGGAGAGCAATCAGCCC.

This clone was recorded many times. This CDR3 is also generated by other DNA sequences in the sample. The CDR3 protein is CASRLPQDSKNTGELFF. The part of the CDR3 DNA that was read is TGTGCCAGCAGACTCCCTCAAGACTCGAAGAACACCGGGGAG. V is TRBV6-2 or TRBV6-3 and J is TRBJ2-2; D gene uncertain. Read coverage stops 3 residues before the CDR3 terminus; the germline J gene supplies the remainder. Germline CDR1 and CDR2: MNHEY and SVGEGT. This CDR3 contains 17 residues. Trimming removed 6 bases from V and 1 base from J, with 18 bases in between.

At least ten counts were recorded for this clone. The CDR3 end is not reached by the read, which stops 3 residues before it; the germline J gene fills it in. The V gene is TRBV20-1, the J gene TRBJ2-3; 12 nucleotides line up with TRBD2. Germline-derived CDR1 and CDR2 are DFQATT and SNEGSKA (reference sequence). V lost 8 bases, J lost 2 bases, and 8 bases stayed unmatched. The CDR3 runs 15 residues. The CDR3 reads CSSARTSGITDTQYF. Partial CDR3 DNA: TGCAGTTCCGCCCGGACTAGCGGGATCACAGATACG.

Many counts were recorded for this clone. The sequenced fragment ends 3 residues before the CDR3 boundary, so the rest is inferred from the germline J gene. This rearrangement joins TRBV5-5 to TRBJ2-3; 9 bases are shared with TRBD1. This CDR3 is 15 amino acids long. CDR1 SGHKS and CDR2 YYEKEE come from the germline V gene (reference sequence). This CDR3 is CASSLAGDRDQPQYF. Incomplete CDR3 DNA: TGTGCCAGCAGCTTGGCGGGGGACAGGGATCAGCCG.

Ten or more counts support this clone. Here the CDR3 reads CASQKQGTNEKLFF. CDR3 DNA (partial): TGTGCCAGTCAAAAACAGGGGACTAATGAAAAA. The J gene is TRBJ1-4, the V gene TRBV5-6; 7 positions match TRBD1. With the read ending 3 residues before the CDR3 end, the germline J gene is used to fill in that end. This CDR3 spans 14 amino acids. The germline gives CDR1 SGHDT, CDR2 YYEEEE. V lost 8 bases, J lost 2 bases, and 6 bases stayed unmatched.

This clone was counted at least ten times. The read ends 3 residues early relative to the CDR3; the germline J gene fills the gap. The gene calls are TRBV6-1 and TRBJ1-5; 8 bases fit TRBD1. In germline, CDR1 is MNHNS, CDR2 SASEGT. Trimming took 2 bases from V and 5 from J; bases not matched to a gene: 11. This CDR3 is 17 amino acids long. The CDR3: CASSESMLQGVDQPQHF. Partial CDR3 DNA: TGTGCCAGCAGTGAATCGATGTTACAGGGGGTCGATCAGCCC.

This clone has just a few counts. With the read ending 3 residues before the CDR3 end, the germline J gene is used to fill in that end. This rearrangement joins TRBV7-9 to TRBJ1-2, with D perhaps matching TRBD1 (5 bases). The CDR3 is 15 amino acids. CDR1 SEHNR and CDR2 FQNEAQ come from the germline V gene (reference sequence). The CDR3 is CASSLVGGTTYDYTF. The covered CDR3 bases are TGTGCCAGCAGCTTAGTCGGGGGGACGACCTACGAC.

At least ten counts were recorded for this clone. The CDR3 sequence is CASSIRDRSGEKLFF. Incomplete CDR3 DNA: TGTGCCAGTAGTATCCGGGACAGGTCGGGTGAAAAA. The chain joins TRBV19 to TRBJ1-4; 8 positions match TRBD1. The CDR3 end falls 3 residues outside the read, so it is completed with the germline J gene. V was clipped by 3 bases and J by 7 bases; unmatched bases: 7. Germline V gene sequence: CDR1 LNHDA, CDR2 SQIVND (reference sequence). The CDR3 runs to 15 residues.

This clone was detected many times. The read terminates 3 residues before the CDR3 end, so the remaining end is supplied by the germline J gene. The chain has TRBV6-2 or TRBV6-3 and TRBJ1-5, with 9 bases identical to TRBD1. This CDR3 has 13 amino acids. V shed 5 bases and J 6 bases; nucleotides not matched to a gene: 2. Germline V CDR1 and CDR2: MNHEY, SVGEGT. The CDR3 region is CASSAQGAQPQHF. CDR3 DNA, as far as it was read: TGTGCCAGCAGTGCACAGGGGGCTCAGCCC.

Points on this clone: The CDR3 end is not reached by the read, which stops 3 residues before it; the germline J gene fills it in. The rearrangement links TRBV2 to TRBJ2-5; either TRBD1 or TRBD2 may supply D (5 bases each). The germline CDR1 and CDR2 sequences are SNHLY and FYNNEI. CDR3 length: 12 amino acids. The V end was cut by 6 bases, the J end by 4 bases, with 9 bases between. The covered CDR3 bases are TGTGCCAGCAGACCAGGGAGAGAGACC. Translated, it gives CASRPGRET. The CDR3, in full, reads CASRPGRETQYF.

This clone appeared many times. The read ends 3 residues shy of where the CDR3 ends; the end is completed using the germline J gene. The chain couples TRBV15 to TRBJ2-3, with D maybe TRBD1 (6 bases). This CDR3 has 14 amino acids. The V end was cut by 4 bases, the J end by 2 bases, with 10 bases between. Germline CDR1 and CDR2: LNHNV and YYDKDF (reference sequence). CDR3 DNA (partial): TGTGCCACCAGCACAGGGGTCTCCACAGATACG. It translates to CATSTGVSTDT. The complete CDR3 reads CATSTGVSTDTQYF.

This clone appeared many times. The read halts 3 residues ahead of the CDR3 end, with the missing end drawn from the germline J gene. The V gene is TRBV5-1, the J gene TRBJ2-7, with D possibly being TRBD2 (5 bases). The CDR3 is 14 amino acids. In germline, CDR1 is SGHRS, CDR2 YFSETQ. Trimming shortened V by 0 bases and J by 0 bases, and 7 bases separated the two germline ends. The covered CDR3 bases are TGCGCCAGCAGCTTGGGAGACTACTCCTACGAG. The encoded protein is CASSLGDYSYE. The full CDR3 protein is CASSLGDYSYEQYF.

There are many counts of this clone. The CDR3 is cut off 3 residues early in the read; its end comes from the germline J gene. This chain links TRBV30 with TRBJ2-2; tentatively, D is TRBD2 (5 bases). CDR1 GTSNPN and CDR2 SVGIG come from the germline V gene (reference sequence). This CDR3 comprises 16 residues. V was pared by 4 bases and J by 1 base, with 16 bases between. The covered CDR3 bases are TGTGCCTGGAAGGCGGGCGGGTCCAGGAACACCGGGGAG. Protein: CAWKAGGSRNTGE. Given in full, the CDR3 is CAWKAGGSRNTGELFF.

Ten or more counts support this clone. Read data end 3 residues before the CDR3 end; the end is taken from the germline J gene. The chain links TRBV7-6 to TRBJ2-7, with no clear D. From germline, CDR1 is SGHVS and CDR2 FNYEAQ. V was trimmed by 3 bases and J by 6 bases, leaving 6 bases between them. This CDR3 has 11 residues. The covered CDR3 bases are TGTGCCAGCAGCTTCGGTGGCGAG. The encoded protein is CASSFGGE. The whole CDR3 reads CASSFGGEQYF. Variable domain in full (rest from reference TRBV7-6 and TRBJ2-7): GAGVSQSPRYKVTKRGQDVALRCDPISGHVSLYWYRQALGQGPEFLTYFNYEAQQDKSGLPNDRFSAERPEGSISTLTIQRTEQRDSAMYRCASSFGGEQYFGPGTRLTVT.

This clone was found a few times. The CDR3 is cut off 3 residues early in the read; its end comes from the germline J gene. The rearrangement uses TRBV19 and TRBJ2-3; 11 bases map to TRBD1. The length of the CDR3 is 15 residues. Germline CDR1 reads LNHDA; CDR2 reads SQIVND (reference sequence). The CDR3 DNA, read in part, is TGTGCCAGTAGTATATGGACAGGGGGCGATCAGCCG. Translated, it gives CASSIWTGGDQP. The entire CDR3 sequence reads CASSIWTGGDQPQYF.

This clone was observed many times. CDR3 DNA, as far as it was read: TGCGCCAGCAATGTCGGGGCGGGGACTGAA. Its protein product is CASNVGAGTE. The full CDR3 is CASNVGAGTEAFF. The chain is built from TRBV5-1 and TRBJ1-1, with D possibly being TRBD1 (5 bases). Sequencing ends 3 residues short of the CDR3 end; the germline J gene provides the rest. Trimming removed 6 bases from V and 5 bases from J, with 14 bases in between. Germline V gene sequence: CDR1 SGHRS, CDR2 YFSETQ. The CDR3 runs 13 residues.

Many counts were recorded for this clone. CDR3 DNA (partial): TGTGCCAGCAGCCCCCCAGACTACTACACAGATACG. It yields the protein CASSPPDYYTDT. The CDR3 as a whole reads CASSPPDYYTDTQYF. The V gene is TRBV6-2 or TRBV6-3, the J gene TRBJ2-3; D possibly corresponds to TRBD2 (5 bases). The CDR3 end lies 3 residues beyond the end of the read and is filled in from the germline J gene. The CDR3 is made up of 15 amino acids. Trimming took off 6 bases at V and 2 bases at J, with 15 bases between the two ends. The germline V gene has CDR1 MNHEY and CDR2 SVGEGT.

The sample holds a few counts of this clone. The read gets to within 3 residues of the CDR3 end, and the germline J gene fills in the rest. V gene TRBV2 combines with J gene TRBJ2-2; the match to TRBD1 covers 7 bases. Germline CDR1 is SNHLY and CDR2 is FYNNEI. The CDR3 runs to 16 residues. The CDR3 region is CASRLGQDSYNSPLFF. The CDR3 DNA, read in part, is TGTGCCAGCAGACTCGGACAGGACTCCTATAATTCACCG.